This is a list of T cell receptor beta chains from one sample in a study of T cell responses to AZD1222 COVID-19 vaccine. Clones were read by immunoSEQ multiplex PCR, and TCRdb kept only the in-frame ones, dropping some. The sample yields 55,000 to 65,000 clones, more than 75% seen once. The specimen comprised peripheral blood, sampled 28 days after the second AZD1222 dose. These receptors were taken from an adult who received the AZD1222 COVID-19 vaccine. Each CDR3 is given with its conserved first and last residue. A D gene is named only where the DNA matches it firmly. Not every row has a clone size; where given, it reads once, few, many or a size class.

cdr3_nt: TGTGCCATCAGTGAGTCTGGCGGGCTCAACTCCTACGAGCAGTACTTC; cdr3_aa: CAISESGGLNSYEQYF; d_call: .; j_call: TRBJ2-7; v_call: TRBV10-3; clone_size: .
cdr3_nt: TGCGCCAGCAGCGTAAAACCCCCGAACACTGAAGCTTTCTTT; cdr3_aa: CASSVKPPNTEAFF; d_call: .; j_call: TRBJ1-1; v_call: TRBV5-1; clone_size: .
cdr3_nt: TGTGCCAGCAGCTTAATGCGGACGGCCAACTATGGCTACACCTTC; cdr3_aa: CASSLMRTANYGYTF; d_call: .; j_call: TRBJ1-2; v_call: TRBV5-5; clone_size: few
cdr3_nt: TGTGCCAGCAGCTTGACAGTTACCAGAAACACCATATATTTT; cdr3_aa: CASSLTVTRNTIYF; d_call: .; j_call: TRBJ1-3; v_call: TRBV7-2; clone_size: .
cdr3_nt: TGTGCCAGCAGTTTCAGAAGCGGGACGAACACCGGGGAGCTGTTTTTT; cdr3_aa: CASSFRSGTNTGELFF; d_call: TRBD2; j_call: TRBJ2-2; v_call: TRBV7-8; clone_size: .
cdr3_nt: TGTGCCAGCAGTGAAATTAGCGCAGGGCACCACACTGGAAACACCATATATTTT; cdr3_aa: CASSEISAGHHTGNTIYF; d_call: .; j_call: TRBJ1-3; v_call: TRBV6-1; clone_size: .
cdr3_nt: TGTGCCAGCAGGTTCGGGACAGAAACCGGGGAGCTGTTTTTT; cdr3_aa: CASRFGTETGELFF; d_call: TRBD1; j_call: TRBJ2-2; v_call: TRBV6-5; clone_size: .
cdr3_nt: TGCGCCAGCAGCCCCGCAGTTGGGATTGCGACGGCCCCAATTCAGCCCCAGCATTTT; cdr3_aa: CASSPAVGIATAPIQPQHF; d_call: .; j_call: TRBJ1-5; v_call: TRBV5-1; clone_size: .
cdr3_nt: TGTGCCAGCTCACCACAGGAGCCGGGGGACAGGGTTGGCTACGAGCAGTACTTC; cdr3_aa: CASSPQEPGDRVGYEQYF; d_call: TRBD1; j_call: TRBJ2-7; v_call: TRBV18; clone_size: .
cdr3_nt: TGTGCCAGCAGCACCGGACAGGAGTATAATTCACCCCTCCACTTT; cdr3_aa: CASSTGQEYNSPLHF; d_call: TRBD1; j_call: TRBJ1-6; v_call: TRBV11-2; clone_size: .
cdr3_nt: TGCGCCAGCAGCTGGTCCGGGCAGGGAGGTATGAATGAGCAGTTCTTC; cdr3_aa: CASSWSGQGGMNEQFF; d_call: .; j_call: TRBJ2-1; v_call: TRBV5-1; clone_size: .
cdr3_nt: TGTGCCAGCAGCCCCGCTGGACAGGGACGAGCTTTCTTT; cdr3_aa: CASSPAGQGRAFF; d_call: TRBD1; j_call: TRBJ1-1; v_call: TRBV6-2/TRBV6-3; clone_size: .
cdr3_nt: TGTGCCAGTAGTATCTCCCACCCCGGATCGATTTACGAGCAGTACTTC; cdr3_aa: CASSISHPGSIYEQYF; d_call: .; j_call: TRBJ2-7; v_call: TRBV19; clone_size: .
cdr3_nt: TGTGCCAGCACCACGAGCTCCTATAATTCACCCCTCCACTTT; cdr3_aa: CASTTSSYNSPLHF; d_call: .; j_call: TRBJ1-6; v_call: TRBV28; clone_size: .
cdr3_nt: TGTGCCAGCAGCCAAGCCCGGAGCTCCTACGAGCAGTACTTC; cdr3_aa: CASSQARSSYEQYF; d_call: .; j_call: TRBJ2-7; v_call: TRBV3-1/TRBV3-2; clone_size: medium-sized
cdr3_nt: TGTGCCAGCAGCCCGGGGACAGGGGGCATGGAGACCCAGTACTTC; cdr3_aa: CASSPGTGGMETQYF; d_call: TRBD1; j_call: TRBJ2-5; v_call: TRBV3-1/TRBV3-2; clone_size: .
cdr3_nt: TGCGCCAGCAGCACGCCGGGACAGGGAATCGACTACCATTGGGAGTTCTTC; cdr3_aa: CASSTPGQGIDYHWEFF; d_call: TRBD1; j_call: TRBJ2-1; v_call: TRBV5-1; clone_size: .
cdr3_nt: TGTGCCAGCAGCCCCCCTTGGGGACAGGGGGTAATCGGGGAGCTGTTTTTT; cdr3_aa: CASSPPWGQGVIGELFF; d_call: TRBD1; j_call: TRBJ2-2; v_call: TRBV7-2; clone_size: .
cdr3_nt: TGCAGTGCTAGTGAACCCAGCAATCAGCCCCAGCATTTT; cdr3_aa: CSASEPSNQPQHF; d_call: .; j_call: TRBJ1-5; v_call: TRBV20-1; clone_size: .
cdr3_nt: TGTGCCAGCAGCCCAGGACTAGCGGGAGGCTGGATCGGGGAGCTGTTTTTT; cdr3_aa: CASSPGLAGGWIGELFF; d_call: TRBD2; j_call: TRBJ2-2; v_call: TRBV9; clone_size: once
cdr3_nt: TGTGCCAGCAGTTACGGCAACTCTGGAAACACCATATATTTT; cdr3_aa: CASSYGNSGNTIYF; d_call: .; j_call: TRBJ1-3; v_call: TRBV6-2/TRBV6-3; clone_size: .
cdr3_nt: TGTGCCAGCAGTTCCGCCCTGGCTCGGCCCCAGCATTTT; cdr3_aa: CASSSALARPQHF; d_call: .; j_call: TRBJ1-5; v_call: TRBV6-2/TRBV6-3; clone_size: .
cdr3_nt: TGCGCCAGCTCCCCAGGGGGTCCAAAAAACATTCAGTACTTC; cdr3_aa: CASSPGGPKNIQYF; d_call: TRBD1; j_call: TRBJ2-4; v_call: TRBV5-1; clone_size: .
cdr3_nt: TGTGCCAGCAGTCAAATAGGGCAGGGGGCGTACACTGAAGCTTTCTTT; cdr3_aa: CASSQIGQGAYTEAFF; d_call: TRBD1; j_call: TRBJ1-1; v_call: TRBV28; clone_size: .
cdr3_nt: TGTGCCAGTAGTATAGCGGGGTCTAACTATGGCTACACCTTC; cdr3_aa: CASSIAGSNYGYTF; d_call: .; j_call: TRBJ1-2; v_call: TRBV19; clone_size: .
cdr3_nt: TGTGCCAGCAGTTCCCAGGGGACTAACTATGGCTACACCTTC; cdr3_aa: CASSSQGTNYGYTF; d_call: .; j_call: TRBJ1-2; v_call: TRBV2; clone_size: .
cdr3_nt: TGTGCCAGCAGCCTAATAGCAGGGGCCTACAATGAGCAGTTCTTC; cdr3_aa: CASSLIAGAYNEQFF; d_call: .; j_call: TRBJ2-1; v_call: TRBV3-1/TRBV3-2; clone_size: .
cdr3_nt: TGTGCCAGCAGTTTATCGTACACCGGGGAGCTGTTTTTT; cdr3_aa: CASSLSYTGELFF; d_call: .; j_call: TRBJ2-2; v_call: TRBV27; clone_size: .
cdr3_nt: TGTGCCAGCAGTTACGAGGGGGATCAGCCCCAGCATTTT; cdr3_aa: CASSYEGDQPQHF; d_call: .; j_call: TRBJ1-5; v_call: TRBV6-2/TRBV6-3; clone_size: .
cdr3_nt: TGTGCCTGGAGTGTATTGGGGGGGCTCAGACAGCCCCAGCATTTT; cdr3_aa: CAWSVLGGLRQPQHF; d_call: .; j_call: TRBJ1-5; v_call: TRBV30; clone_size: once
cdr3_nt: TGTGCCAGCAGTTTGCTGACTAGCGCCCTACCCAACGAGCAGTACTTC; cdr3_aa: CASSLLTSALPNEQYF; d_call: TRBD2; j_call: TRBJ2-7; v_call: TRBV28; clone_size: .
cdr3_nt: TGTGCCAGCAGTGCACAGGGCTACGAGCAGTACTTC; cdr3_aa: CASSAQGYEQYF; d_call: .; j_call: TRBJ2-7; v_call: TRBV2; clone_size: few
cdr3_nt: TGTGCCAGCAGCGTCGGCGGGGGGCCGCCTGACAATGAGCAGTTCTTC; cdr3_aa: CASSVGGGPPDNEQFF; d_call: TRBD2; j_call: TRBJ2-1; v_call: TRBV9; clone_size: .
cdr3_nt: TGTGCCAGCAGCTTAGGGGGTGCCCAAGAGACCCAGTACTTC; cdr3_aa: CASSLGGAQETQYF; d_call: .; j_call: TRBJ2-5; v_call: TRBV7-9; clone_size: once
cdr3_nt: TGTGCCAGCAGCGGAGAGTTGAACACTGAAGCTTTCTTT; cdr3_aa: CASSGELNTEAFF; d_call: .; j_call: TRBJ1-1; v_call: TRBV6-4; clone_size: .
cdr3_nt: TGTGCCAGCAGCCCAACGGGAGGGGTGGAAAAACTGTTTTTT; cdr3_aa: CASSPTGGVEKLFF; d_call: .; j_call: TRBJ1-4; v_call: TRBV7-2; clone_size: .
cdr3_nt: TGCAGCGTTGCTGGACAGGACTTT; cdr3_aa: CSVAGQDF; d_call: TRBD1; j_call: TRBJ1-1; v_call: TRBV29-1; clone_size: .
cdr3_nt: TGTGCCAGCAGCGCGCAGACAGGGATCTACGAGCAGTACTTC; cdr3_aa: CASSAQTGIYEQYF; d_call: TRBD1; j_call: TRBJ2-7; v_call: TRBV11-2; clone_size: .
cdr3_nt: TGTGCCAGCAGCGAGAGGAGGGGGCGCGGTGAAAAACTGTTTTTT; cdr3_aa: CASSERRGRGEKLFF; d_call: TRBD1; j_call: TRBJ1-4; v_call: TRBV9; clone_size: once
cdr3_nt: TGTGCCAGCAACTCAGCGAACACTGAAGCTTTCTTT; cdr3_aa: CASNSANTEAFF; d_call: .; j_call: TRBJ1-1; v_call: TRBV6-5; clone_size: .
cdr3_nt: TGTGCCAGCAGTCCCGGGACTAGCGGGTTTGATGAGCAGTTCTTC; cdr3_aa: CASSPGTSGFDEQFF; d_call: TRBD2; j_call: TRBJ2-1; v_call: TRBV2; clone_size: .